Listed here is a single T cell receptor beta chain. TCRdb keeps only in-frame clones here, not all; method: immunoSEQ multiplex PCR. Of about 160,000 clones listed, approximately 80% are singletons. Looked up from germline, CDR1 is MNHEY and CDR2 is SVGAGI. This CDR3 contains 10 residues. V shed 5 bases and J shed 11 bases, with 9 bases lying between them. This record belongs to a study of cytotoxic CD8 clonotypes in ibrutinib-treated CLL. This chain joins TRBV6-5 and TRBJ1-2; no clear D gene. This clonotype originated in a human donor with chronic lymphocytic leukemia. Sequences were derived from PBMCs, sampled after 24 months of ibrutinib treatment. The CDR3 reads CASSDGFYTF. The DNA for the CDR3 is TGTGCCAGCAGTGACGGTTTTTACACCTTC.